There are many counts of the clone carrying this TCR beta chain. Sequence at one end of the junction differs from germline and may be a read error. This CDR3 has 15 residues. Germline lookup yields CDR1 DFQATT and CDR2 SNEGSKA (reference sequence). Each TCR cDNA molecule carried a unique molecular identifier. In TCRdb, the 5' RACE reads were re-called with MiXCR into one record per CDR3 protein. Of under 2,500 distinct CDR3 sequences listed, around 13% were seen once; the top ten hold about 24%. This sample stems from a study of spatial heterogeneity in lung cancer. Study as a whole: Detected beta-chain sequences consistently exceeded alpha-chain sequences.

This sample's time point: sample taken at primary tumor resection. The rearrangement links TRBV20-1 to TRBJ1-1, with D perhaps TRBD1 (6 bases). The input for sequencing was normal lung tissue next to the tumor, taken at surgery. The receptor was isolated from a female donor with early-stage non-small cell lung cancer. The DNA of the CDR3 is TGTAGTGCTAGAAGGGGGGCAGGTACGAGCACTGAAGCTTTCTTT. The encoded protein is CSARRGAGTSTEAFF.